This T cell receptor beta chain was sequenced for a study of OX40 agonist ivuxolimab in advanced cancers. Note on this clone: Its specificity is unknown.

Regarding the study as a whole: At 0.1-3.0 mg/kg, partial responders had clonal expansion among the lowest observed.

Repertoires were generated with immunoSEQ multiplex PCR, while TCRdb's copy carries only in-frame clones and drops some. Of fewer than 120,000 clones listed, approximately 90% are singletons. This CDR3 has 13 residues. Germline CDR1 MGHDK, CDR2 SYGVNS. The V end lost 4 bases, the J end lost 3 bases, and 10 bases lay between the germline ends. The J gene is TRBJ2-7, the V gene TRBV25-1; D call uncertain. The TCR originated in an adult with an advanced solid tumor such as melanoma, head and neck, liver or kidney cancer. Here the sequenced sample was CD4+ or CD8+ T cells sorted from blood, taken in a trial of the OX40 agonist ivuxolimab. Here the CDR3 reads CASSVAAYYEQYF. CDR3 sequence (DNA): TGTGCCAGCAGTGTGGCGGCTTACTACGAGCAGTACTTC.